This T cell receptor (beta chain) was found in a study of blood T cell repertoires in COVID-19. Study-wide context: The origin of the acute and convalescent COVID-19 samples was the United States, Italy and Spain. T cells, B-cell-depleted T cells, or PBMCs supplied cDNA or gDNA.

How the authors handled the data: How many nucleated cells were present was estimated from reference gene primer amplification. TCRdb's copy holds only in-frame clones and misses some; the assay was immunoSEQ multiplex PCR. V, J and clone size are taken as reported in that table, and D and trimming were inferred from the DNA itself. In the table there are more than 90,000 clones, about 80% of which are singletons. This receptor was taken from a man aged 60 to 69 with acute or convalescent COVID-19. The sequenced material came from peripheral blood.

This chain's CDR3 is CASSPRLAEVYNEQFF. The CDR3 DNA reads TGTGCCAGCAGCCCTCGACTAGCGGAGGTCTACAATGAGCAGTTCTTC. The V gene is TRBV6-2 or TRBV6-3, the J gene TRBJ2-1; TRBD2 aligns across 9 bases. Germline assignment: CDR1 MNHEY and CDR2 SVGEGT. V was pared by 6 bases and J by 3 bases, with 9 bases of the junction left unmatched. The CDR3 has 16 amino acids.